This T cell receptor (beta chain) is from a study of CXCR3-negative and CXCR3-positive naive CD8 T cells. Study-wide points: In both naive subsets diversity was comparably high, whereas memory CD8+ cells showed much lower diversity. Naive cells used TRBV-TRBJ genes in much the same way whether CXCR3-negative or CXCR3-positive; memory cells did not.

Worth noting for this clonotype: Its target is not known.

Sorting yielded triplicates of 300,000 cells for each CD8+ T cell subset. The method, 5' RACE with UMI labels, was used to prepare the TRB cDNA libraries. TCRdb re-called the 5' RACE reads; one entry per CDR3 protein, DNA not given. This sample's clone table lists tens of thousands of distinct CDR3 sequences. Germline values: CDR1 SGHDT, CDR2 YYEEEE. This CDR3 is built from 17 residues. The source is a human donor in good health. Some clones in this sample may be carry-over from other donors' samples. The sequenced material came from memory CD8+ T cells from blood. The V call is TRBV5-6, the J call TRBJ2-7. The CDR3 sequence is CASSLFSSTGAYHEQYF.